One TCR beta chain is described in this entry. This clonotype was recorded many times. The antigen it binds to is not known. No base quality values were provided; no much bigger clone lies one nucleotide off. Trimming at the junction amounts to 3 bases on V and 6 bases on J, and the germline ends lie 18 bases apart. The CDR3 sequence holds 15 residues, the cysteine and phenylalanine included. The sequence is cut down to CDR3 DNA, 45 bases in frame from base 1. Naive CD8 T cell libraries were made from approximately 22,000 to 940,000 sorted cells using 10%, 30% or 50% of purified RNA. On a BD FACSAria II, naive CD8 T cells were FACS-sorted as CD8+CD4-CCR7+CD45RA+ and collected into RLT Plus buffer. To test detection sensitivity, Jurkat RNA equal to approximately ten TCR copies was added to samples of about 20,000-1,100,000 naive CD8 T cells. Enrichment of CD8 T cells was done with RosetteSep CD8+ T Cell Enrichment Cocktail plus Ficoll-Paque, and ACK red cell lysis came afterward.

The data are from a study of molecular identifiers for immune sequencing clone quantification listed by TCRdb under 2018. A note on the overall study: For a replicate experiment, RNA from around 20,000 or 100,000 naive CD8 T cells was divided into five aliquots, and four of the five aliquots were sequenced. CD8 T cells were used in a methods study to benchmark molecular-identifier clustering-based TCR repertoire sequencing (MIDCIRS) and TCR RNA copy counting. Broad study findings and their caveats: A single cell's worth of spiked-in Jurkat TCR RNA was reported detectable even among under 1.1 million naive CD8 T cells. In CMV-specific effector cells, over 99% of molecules were held by clones above 20 RNA copies, whereas under 1% of molecules were held by such clones in naive cells. The naive libraries included spiked-in Jurkat TCR RNA (more than nine copies' worth), and this Jurkat TCR RNA is not part of the donor repertoire. The sizes of highly expanded clones could end up underestimated when identical TCR molecules share a barcode. Modeling gave around 3.3 recovered TCR RNA copies per cell versus approximately 10 by digital PCR, implying around 30% capture efficiency. When barcode sub-clustering was omitted, TCR diversity was inflated by chimeric consensus sequences, with chimeras reaching as high as 47%.

Library preparation was by PCR. The sequencing machine was an Illumina HiSeq 4000. Bulk TCR libraries were generated as previously described, with the TCR primers listed in Table S5 used. Total RNA was purified with the Qiagen AllPrep DNA/RNA kit. Reads from multiple sequencing runs of the same library were pooled before analysis. The paper's processing steps were these. Reads were retained only if the reads had an exact TCR constant sequence, and the retained reads were trimmed to 150 nt and grouped according to their 12-nt molecular barcodes. Reads in each barcode group were sub-clustered using a 15% Levenshtein threshold, and a quality-weighted consensus sequence was built for each RNA molecule. Non-functional sequences were filtered out, along with any lower-count sequence sitting one edit away from another sequence. Based on fitting two negative binomial distributions, any barcode sub-cluster with under 20% of the maximum read count was discarded. The raw public data were reprocessed by TCRdb itself: fastp quality trimming at Q25, MiXCR clonotype calling, in-frame beta chains only. Each record represents a unique CDR3 protein, reported with the most common genes and DNA among its rows. The V and J calls come from TCRdb's annotation, not from the publication. Within this sample are about 500,000 distinct CDR3 sequences, with roughly a fifth of them counted one time only. The top ten constitute around 0.86% of the sample.

This chain joins TRBV12-3 or TRBV12-4 to TRBJ2-7, with TRBD2 tentatively as D gene (7 bases match). Sequenced material: naive CD8+ T cells from blood, with Jurkat cell RNA spiked in. The sample's cell subset or site label, in plain terms: FACS-sorted CD8+CD4-CCR7+CD45RA+ naive T cells. The TCR comes from a human donor in good health. Some libraries in this study had Jurkat cell RNA spiked in. The base sequence is TGTGCCAGCAGTTTGACTCGGGGGGCCACGTCCGAGCAGTACTTC. Its protein product is CASSLTRGATSEQYF.